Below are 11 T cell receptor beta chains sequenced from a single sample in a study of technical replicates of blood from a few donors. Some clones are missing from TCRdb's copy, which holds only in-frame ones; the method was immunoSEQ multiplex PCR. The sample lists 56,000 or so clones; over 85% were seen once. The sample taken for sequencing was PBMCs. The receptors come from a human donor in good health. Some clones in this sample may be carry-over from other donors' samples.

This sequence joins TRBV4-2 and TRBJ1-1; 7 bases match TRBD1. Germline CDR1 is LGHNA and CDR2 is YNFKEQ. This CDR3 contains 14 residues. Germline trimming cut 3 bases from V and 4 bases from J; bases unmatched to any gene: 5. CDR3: CASSQGQLSTEAFF. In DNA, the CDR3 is TGTGCCAGCAGCCAGGGACAGTTATCCACTGAAGCTTTCTTT.

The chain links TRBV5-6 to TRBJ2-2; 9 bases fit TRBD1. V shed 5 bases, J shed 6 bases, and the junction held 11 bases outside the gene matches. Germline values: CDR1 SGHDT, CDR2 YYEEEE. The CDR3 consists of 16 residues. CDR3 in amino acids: CASRPTGTGIPGELFF. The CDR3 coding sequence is TGTGCCAGCAGACCGACCGGGACAGGGATCCCCGGGGAGCTGTTTTTT.

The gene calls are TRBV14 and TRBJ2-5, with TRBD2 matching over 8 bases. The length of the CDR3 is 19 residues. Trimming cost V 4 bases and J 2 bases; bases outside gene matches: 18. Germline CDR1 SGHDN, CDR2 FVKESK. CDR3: CASSPKGVARGAVQETQYF. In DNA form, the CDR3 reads TGTGCCAGCAGCCCCAAGGGGGTTGCGCGGGGGGCGGTACAAGAGACCCAGTACTTC.

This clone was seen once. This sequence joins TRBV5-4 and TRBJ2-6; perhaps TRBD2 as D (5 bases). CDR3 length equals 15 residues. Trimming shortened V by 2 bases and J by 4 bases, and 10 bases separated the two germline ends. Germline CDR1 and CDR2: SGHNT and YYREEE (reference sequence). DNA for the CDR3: TGTGCCAGCAGCTTTACTAGAAAAGGGGCCAACGTCCTGACTTTC. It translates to CASSFTRKGANVLTF.

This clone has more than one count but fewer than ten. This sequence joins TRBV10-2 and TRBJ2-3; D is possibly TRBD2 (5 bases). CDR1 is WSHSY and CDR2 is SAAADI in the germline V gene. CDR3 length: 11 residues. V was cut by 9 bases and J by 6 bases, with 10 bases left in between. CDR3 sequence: CASGEGDTQYF. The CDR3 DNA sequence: TGCGCCAGTGGAGAGGGTGATACGCAGTATTTT.

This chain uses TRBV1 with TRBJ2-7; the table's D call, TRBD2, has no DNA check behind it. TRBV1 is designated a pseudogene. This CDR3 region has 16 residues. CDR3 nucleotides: TGCACCAGCAGCAAAGCTACTCCGGGCCCCAGGAGGGAGCAGTACTTC. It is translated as CTSSKATPGPRREQYF.

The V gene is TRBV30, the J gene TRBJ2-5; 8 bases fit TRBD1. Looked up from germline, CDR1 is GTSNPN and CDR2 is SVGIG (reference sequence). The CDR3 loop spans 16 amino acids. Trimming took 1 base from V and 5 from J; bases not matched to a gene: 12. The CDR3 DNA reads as TGTGCCTGGAGTGGAGGCAGGGGGCGTGACTGGGAGACCCAGTACTTC. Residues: CAWSGGRGRDWETQYF.

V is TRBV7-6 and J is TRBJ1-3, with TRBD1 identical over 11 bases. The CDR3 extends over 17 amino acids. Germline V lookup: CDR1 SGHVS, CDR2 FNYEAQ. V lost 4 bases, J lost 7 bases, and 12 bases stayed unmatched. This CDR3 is CASSSPLGQGAVNTIYF. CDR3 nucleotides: TGTGCCAGCAGCTCCCCGTTAGGACAGGGGGCTGTGAACACCATATATTTT. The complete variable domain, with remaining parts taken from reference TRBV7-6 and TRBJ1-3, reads GAGVSQSPRYKVTKRGQDVALRCDPISGHVSLYWYRQALGQGPEFLTYFNYEAQQDKSGLPNDRFSAERPEGSISTLTIQRTEQRDSAMYRCASSSPLGQGAVNTIYFGEGSWLTVV.

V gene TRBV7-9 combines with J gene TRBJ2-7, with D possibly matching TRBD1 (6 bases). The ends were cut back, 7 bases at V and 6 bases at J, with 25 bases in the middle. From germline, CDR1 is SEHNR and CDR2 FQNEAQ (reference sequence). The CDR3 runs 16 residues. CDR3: CASTPLNQGSAAEQYF. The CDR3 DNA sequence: TGTGCCAGCACCCCCCTTAACCAGGGGTCGGCCGCCGAGCAGTACTTC. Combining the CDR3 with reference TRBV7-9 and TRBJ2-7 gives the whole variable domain DTGVSQNPRHKITKRGQNVTFRCDPISEHNRLYWYRQTLGQGPEFLTYFQNEAQLEKSRLLSDRFSAERPKGSFSTLEIQRTEQGDSAMYLCASTPLNQGSAAEQYFGPGTRLTVT.

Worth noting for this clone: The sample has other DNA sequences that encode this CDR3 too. The CDR3 coding sequence is TGTGCCAGCAGTTACGGGGGCCTGAACACTGAAGCTTTCTTT. Encoded protein: CASSYGGLNTEAFF. V usage is TRBV6-5 and J usage is TRBJ1-1, with D perhaps matching TRBD1 (6 bases). This CDR3 spans 14 amino acids. V was pared by 2 bases and J by 0 bases, with 7 bases between. The V gene's germline CDR1 is MNHEY and CDR2 SVGAGI.

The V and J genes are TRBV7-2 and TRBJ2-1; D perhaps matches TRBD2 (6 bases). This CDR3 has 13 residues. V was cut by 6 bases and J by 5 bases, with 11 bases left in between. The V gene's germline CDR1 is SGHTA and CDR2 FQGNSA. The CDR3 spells CASRGRSDNEQFF. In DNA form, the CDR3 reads TGTGCCAGCAGGGGGAGGTCCGACAATGAGCAGTTCTTC.